This TCR beta chain was profiled in a study of T cell responses to AZD1222 COVID-19 vaccine. Whole-study context: It was second doses at about 4 or about 12 weeks that were pooled.

Concerning this clone itself: What it recognizes is unknown.

The CDR3 sequence is 12 residues long. The V end lost 5 bases, the J end lost 11 bases, and 14 bases lay between the germline ends. Study-level results: The span of vaccine-associated CD4 TCRs extended across spike, with dominance at 160-218 and 743-854. Reportedly, close to half of spike-specific TCRs are directed against unmutated variant regions.

Sequenced by immunoSEQ multiplex PCR; TCRdb stores in-frame clones only, minus some. The sample consists of more than 150,000 clones, 88% of them appearing once. The rearrangement uses TRBV12-3 or TRBV12-4 and TRBJ2-3, with a tentative D call TRBD2 (7 bases). Sequenced material: peripheral blood, taken on day 0 of AZD1222 vaccination. The clonotype was recovered from an adult in good health. As DNA, the CDR3 is TGTGCCAGCAGTACATTAGGGGGGGAGCAGTATTTT. Its protein product is CASSTLGGEQYF.